This entry features one T cell receptor beta chain sequence. Which antigen it targets is not known. The sample holds no much larger clone one base away, and base qualities are not on file. TCRbeta CDR3 regions were amplified from genomic DNA using the immunoSEQ Assay, a bias-controlled multiplex PCR. The original pipeline was this. Nucleated cell counts per sample were estimated from amplification of reference gene primers within the assay. Sequence reads were collapsed and filtered to measure the absolute abundance of every unique TCRbeta CDR3 rearrangement. For each sample, productive Simpson clonality was calculated by taking the square root of Simpson's diversity index across productive rearrangements. TCRdb holds this immuneACCESS table with in-frame rearrangements only. Some clones are missing; in checked studies, unresolved V genes explain under half, and the rest has no known cause. V and J calls and clone size are as listed in that table; D and trimming were resolved from the DNA. The sample has 150,000 to 200,000 clones on record, about four fifths of them singletons. The ten largest clonotypes hold about 10% of the sample.

This entry comes from a study of blood T cell repertoires in COVID-19 (dated by TCRdb to between 2020 and 2021). About the investigation overall: The collaborator samples originated in the United States, Italy and Spain and spanned the acute and convalescent phases of COVID-19. The repertoires were released in a freely available public database meant as a resource for research on the immune response to SARS-CoV-2. The prospective study material was composed of cDNA or gDNA derived from T cells, B-cell-depleted T cells, or PBMCs. Where available, HLA class I and class II types were taken from metadata supplied by the sample provider and were not determined by assay-based typing. Deeply sampled blood TCRbeta repertoires from subjects exposed to, actively infected with, or recovered from COVID-19 were included in the dataset. Sample metadata almost always included a de-identified subject ID, COVID-19 status, age in years and sex. Samples were obtained from the ongoing ImmuneRACE study (first 160 participants) and from roughly 1,300 subjects provided by 6 global collaborators.

The investigation overall reported the following: Clinical and demographic metadata were provided uncurated, with the amount varying by source and participant.

V is clipped by 4 bases and J by 0 bases, and the sequence between their germline boundaries is 12 bases long. Including the terminal cysteine and phenylalanine, the CDR3 comprises 15 residues. The CDR3 DNA has 45 bases and is translated from base 1. According to the germline V gene (reference sequence), CDR1 reads SGHAT and CDR2 reads FQDESV. Each collaborating institution followed its own protocols to collect whole blood in K2EDTA tubes. Collaborator samples were shipped for TCRbeta analysis as frozen whole blood, isolated PBMCs, or DNA extracted from either sample type. Material: peripheral blood. This TCR was recovered from a man aged 60 to 75 with active or convalescent COVID-19. The chain couples TRBV11-1 to TRBJ1-1; tentative D gene TRBD1, with 5 bases matching. The DNA sequence is TGTGCCAGCAGCTCCTCGACAGCAATGAACACTGAAGCTTTCTTT. Protein translation: CASSSSTAMNTEAFF. Reference TRBV11-1 and TRBJ1-1 proteins supply the regions before and after the CDR3; the full variable domain is: EAEVAQSPRYKITEKSQAVAFWCDPISGHATLYWYRQILGQGPELLVQFQDESVVDDSQLPKDRFSAERLKGVDSTLKIQPAELGDSAMYLCASSSSTAMNTEAFFGQGTRLTVV.